These 10 T cell receptor beta chains came from one sample sequenced in a study of T cell repertoires in aging, cancer and after chemotherapy. Multiplex touch-down PCR with TRB-A/B primers amplified rearranged V-D-J TRB sequences. A single record per CDR3 protein comes from TCRdb applying MiXCR to the multiplex PCR reads. The sample has approximately 4,900 distinct CDR3 sequences; under 40% are singletons. The template was genomic DNA from peripheral blood, not RNA. Sequenced input: blood. These receptors all stem from a human donor with a blood cancer.

The CDR3 region is CASSGTAGYTF. The CDR3 DNA follows: TGTGCCAGCAGTGGGACAGCTGGCTACACCTTC. The rearrangement joins TRBV6-5 to TRBJ1-2; TRBD1 matches 7 bases. Losses at the gene ends were 5 bases for V and 7 bases for J; bases not matched to a gene: 1. This CDR3 is 11 amino acids long. Germline CDR1 MNHEY, CDR2 SVGAGI.

This clonotype was detected a few times. This chain links TRBV11-1 with TRBJ2-7; unclear D gene. V was pared by 5 bases and J by 4 bases, with 6 bases between. Germline-derived CDR1 and CDR2 are SGHAT and FQDESV (reference sequence). This CDR3 has 11 residues. CDR3 region: CASSLLYEQYF. The CDR3 DNA follows: TGTGCCAGCAGCCTCCTTTACGAGCAGTACTTC.

The chain joins TRBV6-1 to TRBJ2-5; 7 bases fit TRBD1. Germline V gene lookup returns CDR1 MNHNS and CDR2 SASEGT. V was pared by 5 bases and J by 4 bases, with 13 bases of the junction left unmatched. The CDR3 length is 16 residues. Here the CDR3 DNA reads TGTGCCAGCAGTTCCACGACACAGGGGACGAGAGAGACCCAGTACTTC. Protein product: CASSSTTQGTRETQYF.

In this sample, this clonotype turned up a few times. This sequence joins TRBV27 and TRBJ2-1, with a weak D call TRBD2 (7 bases). The J call is in doubt because the DNA end fits TRBJ2-7 better. The V gene's germline CDR1 is MNHEY and CDR2 SMNVEV (reference sequence). CDR3 size: 13 residues. In nucleotides, the CDR3 is TGTGCCAGCAGTCGCGGGGGCAGCTACGAGCAGTACTTC. It translates to CASSRGGSYEQYF.

This clonotype was observed once. The J gene is TRBJ1-1, the V gene TRBV18; TRBD1 agrees at 7 bases. Germline V gene sequence: CDR1 KGHSH, CDR2 LQKENI. V trimming: 4 bases; J trimming: 0 bases; junction bases outside the gene matches: 5. This CDR3 has 15 residues. The CDR3 is CASSLGQKMNTEAFF. CDR3 DNA: TGTGCCAGCTCACTGGGACAGAAAATGAACACTGAAGCTTTCTTT.

This chain joins TRBV27 and TRBJ2-6; no firm D call. The CDR3 contains 14 residues. In germline, CDR1 is MNHEY, CDR2 SMNVEV (reference sequence). The V end lost 5 bases, the J end lost 7 bases, and 12 bases lay between the germline ends. The CDR3 loop is CASSPPDLANVLTF. The CDR3 DNA reads TGTGCCAGCAGTCCGCCCGACCTCGCCAACGTCCTGACTTTC.

There are a few counts of this clonotype. V is TRBV5-6 and J is TRBJ2-7; D is perhaps TRBD1 (6 bases). Germline assignment: CDR1 SGHDT and CDR2 YYEEEE. The CDR3 runs 16 residues. The ends were cut back, 0 bases at V and 6 bases at J, with 19 bases in the middle. CDR3 nucleotide sequence: TGTGCCAGCAGCTTGGCCCCCAGGGGCCCACTGGCCGAGCAGTACTTC. This sequence encodes CASSLAPRGPLAEQYF. Combining the CDR3 with reference TRBV5-6 and TRBJ2-7 gives the whole variable domain DAGVTQSPTHLIKTRGQQVTLRCSPKSGHDTVSWYQQALGQGPQFIFQYYEEEERQRGNFPDRFSGHQFPNYSSELNVNALLLGDSALYLCASSLAPRGPLAEQYFGPGTRLTVT.

This clonotype has just a few counts. This rearrangement joins TRBV30 to TRBJ1-2; D gene ambiguous. There are 16 residues in the CDR3. V dropped 2 bases and J dropped 3 bases, with 19 bases sitting between them. Germline V gene lookup returns CDR1 GTSNPN and CDR2 SVGIG (reference sequence). CDR3 in DNA: TGTGCCTGGAGTCCGAAAGCTGCACGTGGTGACTATGGCTACACCTTC. It yields the protein CAWSPKAARGDYGYTF. Full variable domain (rest looked up from reference TRBV30 and TRBJ1-2): SQTIHQWPATLVQPVGSPLSLECTVEGTSNPNLYWYRQAAGRGLQLLFYSVGIGQISSEVPQNLSASRPQDRQFILSSKKLLLSDSGFYLCAWSPKAARGDYGYTFGSGTRLTVV.

The rearrangement links TRBV6-4 to TRBJ1-4; perhaps TRBD1 as D (5 bases). The CDR3 contains 17 residues. The ends were cut back, 0 bases at V and 6 bases at J, with 17 bases in the middle. In germline, CDR1 is MRHNA, CDR2 SNTAGT. CDR3 loop: CASSDSRGAKVDEKLFF. CDR3 bases: TGTGCCAGCAGTGACTCCCGGGGCGCGAAAGTGGATGAAAAACTGTTTTTT.

V gene TRBV4-2 combines with J gene TRBJ2-3, with D possibly being TRBD1 or TRBD2 (5 bases each). The CDR3 consists of 17 residues. Per germline, CDR1 LGHNA and CDR2 YNFKEQ. Trimming pared 0 bases from V and 1 base from J, leaving 14 bases between. CDR3 DNA: TGTGCCAGCAGCCAAGAAACGCGTGGGGGAGGCACAGATACGCAGTATTTT. Amino acids: CASSQETRGGGTDTQYF.